This is a list of T cell receptor beta chains from one sample in a study of T cell responses to AZD1222 COVID-19 vaccine. Sequencing used immunoSEQ multiplex PCR; TCRdb keeps in-frame clones, though not all of them. The table shows about 100,000 clones, with 75% to 95% occurring only once. Specimen: peripheral blood, collected 28 days after the second AZD1222 dose. These receptors were taken from an adult who received the AZD1222 COVID-19 vaccine. Both conserved end residues are part of each CDR3. Fields, in order: D gene, V gene, clone size, CDR3 length, J gene, CDR3 protein, CDR3 DNA. A D gene is named only where the DNA matches it firmly. Where a row states a size, it is once, few, many or the class of an expanded clone; other rows omit it.

>TRBD2|TRBV10-3|NA|15|TRBJ2-7
CAISDPTSDPYEQYF
TGTGCCATCAGTGACCCAACTAGCGATCCCTACGAGCAGTACTTC
>NA|TRBV27|once|15|TRBJ2-7
CASSSQGGHSYEQYF
TGTGCCAGCAGTTCGCAGGGCGGGCACTCCTACGAGCAGTACTTC
>NA|TRBV18|NA|14|TRBJ2-7
CASSPTDSNHEQYF
TGTGCCAGCTCACCAACGGACAGCAATCACGAGCAGTACTTC
>TRBD1|TRBV5-1|NA|15|TRBJ1-2
CASSSRQGAGYGYTF
TGCGCCAGCAGCTCTAGACAGGGGGCTGGCTATGGCTACACCTTC
>NA|TRBV7-9|NA|18|TRBJ2-6
CASSPRRQPFSGANVLTF
TGTGCCAGCAGCCCCCGGAGACAGCCATTCTCTGGGGCCAACGTCCTGACTTTC
>TRBD2|TRBV5-1|NA|16|TRBJ2-2
CASSVFGSGGTGELFF
TGCGCCAGCAGCGTGTTCGGTAGCGGGGGTACCGGGGAGCTGTTTTTT
>NA|TRBV19|NA|15|TRBJ1-5
CASSLLEGPGVPQHF
TGTGCCAGTAGCCTTTTGGAGGGGCCGGGAGTTCCCCAGCATTTT
>NA|TRBV11-2|NA|13|TRBJ1-2
CASRPDLTYGYTF
TGTGCCAGCAGGCCCGACCTCACCTATGGCTACACCTTC
>TRBD1|TRBV5-4|NA|15|TRBJ1-2
CASSPGGGDSYGYTF
TGTGCCAGCAGCCCGGGGGGCGGGGACAGCTATGGCTACACCTTC
>NA|TRBV5-6|NA|14|TRBJ2-3
CASSLGGLPDTQYF
TGTGCCAGCAGCTTGGGTGGCCTCCCAGATACGCAGTATTTT
>NA|TRBV5-6|NA|15|TRBJ1-5
CASSLERQNNQPQHF
TGTGCCAGCAGCTTGGAGAGGCAGAACAATCAGCCCCAGCATTTT
>TRBD2|TRBV12-5|NA|13|TRBJ2-1
CASGLPGGGEQFF
TGTGCTAGTGGTCTCCCGGGGGGAGGTGAGCAGTTCTTC
>TRBD2|TRBV7-9|NA|14|TRBJ2-1
CASSKGLDLNEQFF
TGTGCCAGCAGCAAGGGACTAGACTTAAATGAGCAGTTCTTC
>NA|TRBV21-1|NA|17|TRBJ2-4
CASSKEAGGGAKNIQYF
TGTGCCAGCAGCAAAGAGGCCGGAGGGGGAGCCAAAAACATTCAGTACTTC
>NA|TRBV6-5|once|13|TRBJ1-2
CASSYDGNYGYTF
TGTGCCAGCAGTTACGACGGCAACTATGGCTACACCTTC
>NA|TRBV6-5|NA|13|TRBJ1-2
CASSLDLNYGYTF
TGTGCCAGCTCCTTAGACCTGAACTATGGCTACACCTTC
>NA|TRBV5-4|NA|16|TRBJ1-3
CASSLAVPGSGNTIYF
TGTGCCAGCAGCTTGGCCGTCCCTGGCTCTGGAAACACCATATATTTT
>NA|TRBV6-5|NA|15|TRBJ2-1
CASSYSAGSVNEQFF
TGTGCCAGCAGTTACAGTGCAGGGTCCGTCAATGAGCAGTTCTTC
>NA|TRBV7-8|NA|15|TRBJ2-7
CASSDSGGSSYEQYF
TGTGCCAGCAGCGATAGCGGAGGTAGCTCCTACGAGCAGTACTTC
>TRBD2|TRBV3-1/TRBV3-2|NA|13|TRBJ2-5
CASSPLAGETQYF
TGTGCCAGCAGCCCTCTAGCGGGAGAGACCCAGTACTTC
>NA|TRBV5-5|NA|14|TRBJ2-3
CASSFGPLMDTQYF
TGTGCCAGCAGCTTCGGACCCCTCATGGATACGCAGTATTTT
>NA|TRBV30|NA|14|TRBJ2-3
CAWGNGYGEDTQYF
TGTGCCTGGGGGAACGGTTATGGCGAGGATACGCAGTATTTT
>TRBD1|TRBV9|NA|15|TRBJ1-2
CASSHSGQGNYGYTF
TGTGCCAGCAGCCACTCTGGACAGGGGAACTATGGCTACACCTTC
>NA|TRBV23-1|NA|14|TRBJ1-4
CASGFRATNEKLFF
TGCGCCAGCGGGTTCAGGGCAACTAATGAAAAACTGTTTTTT
>NA|TRBV5-6|NA|12|TRBJ1-2
CASSLNSLSYTF
TGTGCCAGCAGCTTGAACAGCCTCTCCTACACCTTC
>NA|TRBV4-3|NA|17|TRBJ2-6
CASSQDQSRAGANVLTF
TGCGCCAGCAGCCAAGATCAATCTCGGGCTGGGGCCAACGTCCTGACTTTC
>NA|TRBV18|NA|13|TRBJ1-1
CASSPKKNTEAFF
TGTGCCAGCTCACCCAAAAAGAACACTGAAGCTTTCTTT
>TRBD1|TRBV29-1|NA|14|TRBJ2-7
CSVVGTGLSYEQYF
TGCAGCGTTGTAGGGACAGGGCTCTCCTACGAGCAGTACTTC
>TRBD1|TRBV12-5|NA|15|TRBJ1-1
CASGFVGTGGTEAFF
TGTGCTAGTGGTTTTGTTGGGACAGGGGGCACTGAAGCTTTCTTT
>NA|TRBV7-2|NA|16|TRBJ2-1
CASASNGMVAAQRQFF
TGTGCCAGCGCGAGTAATGGTATGGTAGCGGCCCAAAGGCAGTTCTTC
>NA|TRBV11-2|NA|13|TRBJ1-1
CASSRTVNTEAFF
TGTGCCAGCAGCCGGACAGTGAACACTGAAGCTTTCTTT
>NA|TRBV15|NA|15|TRBJ1-2
CATSLRASGDYGYTF
TGTGCCACCAGCCTCAGGGCGTCGGGGGACTATGGCTACACCTTC
>TRBD1|TRBV4-2|few|15|TRBJ1-5
CASSQEGQGGQPQHF
TGTGCCAGCAGCCAAGAGGGACAGGGTGGGCAGCCCCAGCATTTT
>NA|TRBV12-3/TRBV12-4|NA|11|TRBJ2-7
CASSPDHEQYF
TGTGCCAGCAGTCCGGATCACGAGCAGTACTTC
>TRBD1|TRBV19|NA|15|TRBJ1-5
CASRDRGLSNQPQHF
TGTGCCAGTAGGGACAGGGGGCTCAGTAATCAGCCCCAGCATTTT
>NA|TRBV3-1/TRBV3-2|NA|16|TRBJ1-3
CASSQDLPFAGNTIYF
TGTGCCAGCAGCCAAGACCTTCCTTTTGCTGGAAACACCATATATTTT
>TRBD1|TRBV30|NA|15|TRBJ1-3
CAWSTRTGPGNTIYF
TGTGCCTGGAGTACCCGGACAGGGCCCGGAAACACCATATATTTT
>TRBD2|TRBV10-3|NA|15|TRBJ2-1
CAIKGLAGGQHEQFF
TGTGCCATCAAAGGACTAGCGGGAGGTCAGCATGAGCAGTTCTTC
>NA|TRBV28|once|12|TRBJ2-7
CASRDKTYEQYF
TGTGCCAGCAGAGACAAGACCTACGAGCAGTACTTC
>NA|TRBV3-1/TRBV3-2|once|13|TRBJ2-7
CASSPSGGREQYF
TGTGCCAGCAGCCCCTCCGGGGGGCGGGAGCAGTACTTC
>NA|TRBV19|NA|16|TRBJ1-5
CASSISGFLSNQPQHF
TGTGCCAGTAGTATCAGCGGATTTCTTAGCAATCAGCCCCAGCATTTT
>TRBD1|TRBV9|NA|16|TRBJ2-7
CASSVSLGTGKSEQYF
TGTGCCAGCAGCGTTTCACTCGGGACAGGGAAATCCGAGCAGTACTTC
>TRBD2|TRBV3-1/TRBV3-2|NA|15|TRBJ2-1
CASSTLAGLYNEQFF
TGTGCCAGCAGCACACTAGCGGGCCTTTACAATGAGCAGTTCTTC
>NA|TRBV12-3/TRBV12-4|NA|12|TRBJ1-1
CASSLRDREAFF
TGTGCCAGCAGTTTAAGAGACAGAGAGGCTTTCTTT
>TRBD1|TRBV27|NA|15|TRBJ1-1
CASSLLGQGRGEAFF
TGTGCCAGCAGTTTATTGGGACAGGGGAGGGGTGAAGCTTTCTTT
>NA|TRBV5-4|NA|14|TRBJ1-2
CASSLDGRDYGYTF
TGTGCCAGCAGCTTAGACGGGAGAGACTATGGCTACACCTTC
>TRBD2|TRBV2|NA|13|TRBJ2-1
CASSLAEDNEQFF
TGTGCCAGCAGCCTAGCGGAAGACAATGAGCAGTTCTTC
>NA|TRBV3-1/TRBV3-2|NA|15|TRBJ2-3
CASSSPGRGTDTQYF
TGTGCCAGCAGCAGCCCGGGCCGTGGGACAGATACGCAGTATTTT
>TRBD2|TRBV6-1|NA|17|TRBJ2-1
CASSERRAGVPYNEQFF
TGTGCCAGCAGTGAGAGGAGGGCGGGAGTTCCCTACAATGAGCAGTTCTTC
>NA|TRBV5-1|NA|15|TRBJ2-6
CASRPDLSGANVLTF
TGCGCCAGCAGACCTGACCTCTCTGGGGCCAACGTCCTGACTTTC